This paragraph reports one T cell receptor (beta chain). Its antigen is not identified. The entry originates in a study of brain metastases from non-small cell lung cancer. Profiling relied on immunoSEQ multiplex PCR, and the TCRdb table lists in-frame clones only, not all of them. The sample consists of thousands of clones, around 86% of them appearing once. Overall study results and limits: In about 60% of brain metastases, T-cell clones were expanded compared with matched primary tumors. Brain metastases had lower T-cell infiltration than primary tumors. TCR repertoires overlapped largely between brain metastases and matched primaries.

This CDR3 is 14 amino acids long. CDR1 is LNHDA, CDR2 SQIVND, per germline (reference sequence). V lost 9 bases and J 5 bases, leaving 20 bases between the germline ends. The receptor comes from a donor aged 40 or over with non-small cell lung cancer. This sequence joins TRBV19 and TRBJ2-7; maybe TRBD2 (6 bases). Specimen: primary lung tumor tissue. CDR3 coding DNA: TGTGCCAGCAACCCTACCGGGACTCCTAACGAGCAGTACTTC. Protein sequence: CASNPTGTPNEQYF.